These 9 T cell receptor beta chains came from one sample sequenced in a study of T-cell memory formation after mild COVID-19. TCRdb independently ran MiXCR on the 5' RACE reads; one entry per CDR3 protein. Of around 370,000 distinct CDR3 sequences listed, around 21% are singletons. The sequencing sample was made of PBMCs or a T cell subset sorted from them (not recorded which). These receptors all come from an adult woman who had mild COVID-19 (a few samples of this study predate the infection). Cell type and time point are not known.

This clonotype was seen a handful of times. V gene TRBV18 combines with J gene TRBJ2-7, with 7 bases aligning to TRBD1. The germline CDR1 and CDR2 sequences are KGHSH and LQKENI. J was trimmed by 3 bases and V by 3 bases; bases with no gene match: 20. The CDR3 runs to 19 residues. The CDR3 sequence: CASSPLPSSTGKGFYEQYF. The CDR3 nucleotides read TGTGCCAGCTCACCGCTACCCTCATCGACAGGGAAGGGCTTCTACGAGCAGTACTTC.

The rearrangement links TRBV6-5 to TRBJ1-5, with TRBD1 identical over 7 bases. Germline V gene lookup returns CDR1 MNHEY and CDR2 SVGAGI. The CDR3 is 14 residues long. V dropped 6 bases and J dropped 7; count of bases not matched to a gene: 9. The CDR3 DNA reads TGTGCCAGCAGATCCACAGGGGTAGGGCAGCCCCAGCATTTT. It encodes CASRSTGVGQPQHF.

The chain carries TRBV24-1 and TRBJ1-1, with 10 bases lining up with TRBD1. V lost 9 bases and J lost 11; bases outside the gene matches: 11. CDR3 length: 13 residues. The V gene's germline CDR1 is KGHDR and CDR2 SFDVKD. CDR3 coding DNA: TGTGCCACCCGCCCGGGACAGGGGTCTAGGGCTTTCTTT. It specifies CATRPGQGSRAFF.

This rearrangement joins TRBV4-2 to TRBJ2-5; possibly TRBD2 for D (5 bases). The CDR3 extends over 16 amino acids. Deletions cut 3 bases from V and 2 bases from J, with 16 bases between. CDR1 is LGHNA and CDR2 is YNFKEQ in the germline V gene. CDR3 amino acids: CASSHEASGAQETQYF. The CDR3 region has the DNA TGTGCCAGCAGCCACGAGGCAAGCGGAGCTCAAGAGACCCAGTACTTC.

This clonotype was detected ten times or more. V and J are TRBV12-3 or TRBV12-4 and TRBJ2-3, with D hard to call. V lost 3 bases and J lost 4, with 8 bases in between. The CDR3 sequence is 13 residues long. This CDR3 is CASSLGPADTQYF. Written as DNA, the CDR3 is TGTGCCAGCAGTTTGGGTCCCGCAGATACGCAGTATTTT.

This clonotype was counted a few times. V is TRBV4-1 and J is TRBJ2-1, with D perhaps matching TRBD1 or TRBD2 (6 bases each). Germline V gene data show CDR1 as MGHRA and CDR2 as YSYEKL. Trimming shortened V by 6 bases and J by 4 bases, and 19 bases separated the two germline ends. This CDR3 has 16 amino acids. DNA for the CDR3: TGCGCCAGCAGTCCTGGGGGGCGGGGAGAATACAATGAGCAGTTCTTC. This codes for CASSPGGRGEYNEQFF.

This clonotype came up a few times. The rearrangement joins TRBV29-1 to TRBJ2-7; 9 bases map to TRBD1. The trim removed 3 bases at V and 2 bases at J, leaving 5 bases unmatched. CDR1 and CDR2 from the germline V gene are SQVTM and ANQGSEA. The CDR3 runs 14 residues. The DNA for the CDR3 is TGCAGCGTTGAGGGGACAGGGTACCCCTACGAGCAGTACTTC. It yields the protein CSVEGTGYPYEQYF.

This chain uses TRBV24-1 with TRBJ2-3; 8 bases line up with TRBD1. CDR1 and CDR2 from the germline V gene are KGHDR and SFDVKD. The CDR3 is made up of 15 amino acids. J gave up 3 bases and V 5 bases, and 6 bases lay outside the gene matches. The CDR3 region is CATSVRQGATDTQYF. The CDR3 DNA is TGTGCCACCAGTGTGCGGCAGGGGGCAACAGATACGCAGTATTTT.

Ten or more counts support this clonotype. This rearrangement joins TRBV18 to TRBJ1-5; the D gene is possibly TRBD1 (5 bases). V was clipped by 3 bases and J by 0 bases, with 9 bases between them. CDR1 and CDR2 (germline): KGHSH, LQKENI. The CDR3 is 15 amino acids. In DNA form, the CDR3 reads TGTGCCAGCTCACCCTCGGGGCCTAGCAATCAGCCCCAGCATTTT. Its translation is CASSPSGPSNQPQHF.